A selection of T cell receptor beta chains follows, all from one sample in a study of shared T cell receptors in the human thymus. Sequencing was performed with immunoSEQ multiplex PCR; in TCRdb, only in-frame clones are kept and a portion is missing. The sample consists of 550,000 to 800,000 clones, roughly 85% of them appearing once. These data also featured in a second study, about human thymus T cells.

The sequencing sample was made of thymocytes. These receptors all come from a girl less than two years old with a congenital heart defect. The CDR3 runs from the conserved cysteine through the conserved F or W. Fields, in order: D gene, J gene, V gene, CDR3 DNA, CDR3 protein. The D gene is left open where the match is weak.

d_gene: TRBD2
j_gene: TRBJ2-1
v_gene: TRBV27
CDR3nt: TGTGCCAGCAGTTTATCCAGGACTAGCGGGAACAATGAGCAGTTCTTC
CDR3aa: CASSLSRTSGNNEQFF

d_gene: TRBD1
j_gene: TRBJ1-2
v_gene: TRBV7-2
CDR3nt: TGTGCCAGCAGCGTACCCGGGACAGTCTATGGCTACACCTTC
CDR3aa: CASSVPGTVYGYTF

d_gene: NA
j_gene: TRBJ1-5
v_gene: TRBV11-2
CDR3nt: TGTGCCAGCAGCTTAAAAGGGGTTCGACAGCGCAATCAGCCCCAGCATTTT
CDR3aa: CASSLKGVRQRNQPQHF

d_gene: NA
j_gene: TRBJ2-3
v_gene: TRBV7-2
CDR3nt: TGTGCCAGCAGCTTAGACGACTCCTACTTGGCAGATACGCAGTATTTT
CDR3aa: CASSLDDSYLADTQYF

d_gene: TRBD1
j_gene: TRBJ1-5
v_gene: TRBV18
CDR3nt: TGTGCCAGCTCACCGACGACAGGGGGCTTTAGCAATCAGCCCCAGCATTTT
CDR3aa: CASSPTTGGFSNQPQHF

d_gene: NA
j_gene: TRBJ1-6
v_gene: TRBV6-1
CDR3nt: TGTGCCAGCAGTGTTTGGAGGACCTATAATTCACCCCTCCACTTT
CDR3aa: CASSVWRTYNSPLHF

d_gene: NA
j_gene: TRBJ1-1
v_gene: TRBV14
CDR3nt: TGTGCCAGCAGCCAGCCCGACGGGAAATTGTATGACACTGAAGCTTTCTTT
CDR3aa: CASSQPDGKLYDTEAFF

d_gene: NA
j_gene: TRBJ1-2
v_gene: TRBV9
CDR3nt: TGTGCCAGCAGCGGACCGACAGGTGCTATTTTC
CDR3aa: CASSGPTGAIF

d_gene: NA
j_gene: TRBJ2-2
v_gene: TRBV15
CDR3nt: TGTGCCACCAGCCTGCTGGGGCCGAACACCGGGGAGCTGTTTTTT
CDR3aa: CATSLLGPNTGELFF

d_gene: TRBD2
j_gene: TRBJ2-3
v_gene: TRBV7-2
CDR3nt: TGTGCCAGCAGGCCGAGGCGGGGGGGAGATAGCACAGATACGCAGTATTTT
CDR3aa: CASRPRRGGDSTDTQYF

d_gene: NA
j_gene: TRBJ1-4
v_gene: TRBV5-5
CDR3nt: TGTGCCAGCAGCTTGTCGTGTCCAGATAGGGACACCCCCAGGGCTGAAAAACTGTTTTTT
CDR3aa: CASSLSCPDRDTPRAEKLFF

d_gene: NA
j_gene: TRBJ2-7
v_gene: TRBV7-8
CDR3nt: TGTGCCAGCAGCTTTTCTCCAGACACCTACGAGCAGTACTTC
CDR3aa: CASSFSPDTYEQYF

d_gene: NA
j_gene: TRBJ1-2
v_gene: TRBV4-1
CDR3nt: TGCGCCAGCAGCCAAGTGGTATCGGGATTCTATGGCTACACCTTC
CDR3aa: CASSQVVSGFYGYTF

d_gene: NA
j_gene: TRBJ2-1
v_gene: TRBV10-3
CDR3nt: TGTGCCATCAGTTGGGGGCCCGATGAGCAGTTCTTC
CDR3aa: CAISWGPDEQFF

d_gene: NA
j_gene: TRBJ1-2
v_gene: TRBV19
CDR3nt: TGTGCCAGTAGTATTGGGGTGTGGGTCAACAGGCAAAACTATGGCTACACCTTC
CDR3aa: CASSIGVWVNRQNYGYTF

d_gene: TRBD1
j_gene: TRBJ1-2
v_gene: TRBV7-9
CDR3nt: TGTGCCAGCGACAGGGGCCTCTGGAACTATGGCTACACCTTC
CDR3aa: CASDRGLWNYGYTF

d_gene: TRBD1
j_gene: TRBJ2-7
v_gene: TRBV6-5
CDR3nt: TGTGCCAGCAGTTACTCGAGGCAGGGGGCGGACGAGCAGTACTTC
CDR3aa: CASSYSRQGADEQYF

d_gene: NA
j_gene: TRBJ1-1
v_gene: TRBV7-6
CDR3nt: TGTGCCAGCAGCGCCGCCCCAGAAAGACTTTTGAACACTGAAGCTTTCTTT
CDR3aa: CASSAAPERLLNTEAFF

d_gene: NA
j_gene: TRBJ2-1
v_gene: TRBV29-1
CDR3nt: TGCAGCGTTGCCTTCGGGAACAATGAGCAGTTCTTC
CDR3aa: CSVAFGNNEQFF

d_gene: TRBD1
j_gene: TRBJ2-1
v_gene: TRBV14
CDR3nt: TGTGCCAGCAGCCAATCTTTTATTGGACAGGGGGCATACAATGAGCAGTTCTTC
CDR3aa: CASSQSFIGQGAYNEQFF

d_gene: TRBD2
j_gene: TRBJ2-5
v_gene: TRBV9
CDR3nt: TGTGCCAGCAGCGTAAAACCTAGCGGGGGGGCCCCAGAGACCCAGTACTTC
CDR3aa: CASSVKPSGGAPETQYF

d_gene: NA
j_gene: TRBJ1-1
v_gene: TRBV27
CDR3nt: TGTGCCAGCAGTTTAAATTCGGGGGGCGAAAACACTGAAGCTTTCTTT
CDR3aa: CASSLNSGGENTEAFF

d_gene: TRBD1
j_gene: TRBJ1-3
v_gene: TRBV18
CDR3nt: TGTGCCAGCTCACACTCCCGGACAGGTCCTATTTGCTCTGGAAACACCATATATTTT
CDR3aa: CASSHSRTGPICSGNTIYF

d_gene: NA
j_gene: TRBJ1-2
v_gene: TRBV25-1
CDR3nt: TGTGCCAGCCGGGGTCCAAACTATGGCTACACCTTC
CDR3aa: CASRGPNYGYTF